This TCR beta chain derives from a study of post-analysis software for immune sequencing data. Unique molecular identifiers had been added to the TCR beta cDNA libraries. TCRdb ran MiXCR on the PCR reads and lists one entry per CDR3 protein. The sample has hundreds of thousands of distinct CDR3 sequences; 30% are singletons. This receptor was taken from a girl aged 5 to 17 with multiple sclerosis. Specimen: blood.

CDR3 nucleotide sequence: TGTGCCAGCAATCCTCGTGGACCATATAATTCACCCCTCCACTTT. It is translated as CASNPRGPYNSPLHF. This chain joins TRBV5-5 and TRBJ1-6; D is ambiguous. Germline V gene data show CDR1 as SGHKS and CDR2 as YYEKEE (reference sequence). The CDR3 is 15 amino acids. The V and J ends lost 6 bases and 4 bases respectively, with 14 bases between them. Together with reference TRBV5-5 and TRBJ1-6, the CDR3 gives the full variable domain: DAGVTQSPTHLIKTRGQQVTLRCSPISGHKSVSWYQQVLGQGPQFIFQYYEKEERGRGNFPDRFSARQFPNYSSELNVNALLLGDSALYLCASNPRGPYNSPLHFGNGTRLTVT.